These 25 T cell receptor beta chains share one sample of origin, sequenced in a study of T cell clones after liver transplantation. Some clones are missing from TCRdb's copy, which holds only in-frame ones; the method was immunoSEQ multiplex PCR. The sample records 20,000 to 30,000 clones, about three quarters being singletons. Sequences were derived from CD4+ T cells from blood, sampled before liver transplant. These receptors came from a human donor who received a liver transplant.

J is TRBJ1-3 and V is TRBV18; TRBD1 matches at 7 bases. This CDR3 has 15 amino acids. Germline V gene data show CDR1 as KGHSH and CDR2 as LQKENI. Unmatched junction bases numbered 5, after V lost 1 base and J lost 5 bases. The CDR3 nucleotides read TGTGCCAGCTCACCACTTAGGGACAGCCGAAACACCATATATTTT. Translating gives CASSPLRDSRNTIYF.

This clone was seen only once. The gene calls are TRBV6-1 and TRBJ1-6; D is unresolved. Trimming took 2 bases from V and 6 from J, leaving 8 bases between them. The CDR3 spans 14 residues. Germline V gives CDR1 MNHNS, CDR2 SASEGT. The chain's CDR3 is CASSEIEGNSPLHF. The CDR3 nucleotides read TGTGCCAGCAGTGAAATTGAGGGTAATTCACCCCTCCACTTT.

This clone appeared a few times. The rearrangement uses TRBV5-6 and TRBJ2-3; D may be TRBD1 or TRBD2 (5 bases each). Per the germline V gene, CDR1 is SGHDT and CDR2 is YYEEEE. The ends were cut back, 0 bases at V and 11 bases at J, with 13 bases in the middle. CDR3 length equals 13 residues. CDR3 in DNA: TGTGCCAGCAGCTTGGGGGGCCGAGGGATGCAGTATTTT. Residues: CASSLGGRGMQYF.

This chain joins TRBV6-5 and TRBJ1-1, with D unclear. The CDR3 totals 14 residues. The V gene's germline CDR1 is MNHEY and CDR2 SVGAGI. Trimming stripped 6 bases from V and 1 base from J, with 12 bases between. CDR3 loop: CASSTEIRNTEAFF. CDR3 DNA: TGTGCCAGCAGCACCGAGATAAGGAACACTGAAGCTTTCTTT.

The chain employs TRBV7-2 and TRBJ2-2, with 9 bases that match TRBD2. V gave up 5 bases and J gave up 4 bases; unmatched junction bases: 8. CDR1 is SGHTA and CDR2 is FQGNSA in the germline V gene. The CDR3 spans 16 residues. The CDR3 region is CASSPRGSGGTGELFF. In DNA, the CDR3 is TGTGCCAGCAGCCCTCGAGGTAGCGGGGGCACCGGGGAGCTGTTTTTT.

This chain connects TRBV5-4 to TRBJ2-3; TRBD2 matches at 13 bases. The J segment lost 2 bases and the V segment lost 4 bases, leaving 7 bases of the junction unmatched. Germline V CDR1 and CDR2: SGHNT, YYREEE (reference sequence). CDR3 size: 17 residues. In DNA, the CDR3 is TGTGCCAGCAGCCCCGAACTAGCGGGAGGGCCCACAGATACGCAGTATTTT. This translates into CASSPELAGGPTDTQYF.

CDR3 residues: CASSDRGQETQYF. DNA of the CDR3: TGCGCCAGCAGCGACAGGGGGCAAGAGACCCAGTACTTC. The chain carries TRBV5-1 and TRBJ2-5, with 9 bases identical to TRBD1. This CDR3 spans 13 amino acids. Trimming cost V 4 bases and J 2 bases; bases outside gene matches: 0. Germline V gene sequence: CDR1 SGHRS, CDR2 YFSETQ. The entire variable domain, with the rest obtained from reference TRBV5-1 and TRBJ2-5, is as follows: KAGVTQTPRYLIKTRGQQVTLSCSPISGHRSVSWYQQTPGQGLQFLFEYFSETQRNKGNFPGRFSGRQFSNSRSEMNVSTLELGDSALYLCASSDRGQETQYFGPGTRLLVL.

This clone appeared a few times. The chain joins TRBV5-1 to TRBJ1-5; 7 positions agree with TRBD1. V shed 4 bases and J 4 bases; nucleotides not matched to a gene: 5. Germline V gene data show CDR1 as SGHRS and CDR2 as YFSETQ. The CDR3 consists of 14 residues. The CDR3 reads CASSLTGPNQPQHF. In nucleotides, the CDR3 is TGCGCCAGCAGCCTGACAGGGCCGAATCAGCCCCAGCATTTT.

In its sample, this clone was seen once. The chain employs TRBV5-1 and TRBJ2-5; 8 nucleotides agree with TRBD1. The CDR3 covers 16 residues. Looked up from germline, CDR1 is SGHRS and CDR2 is YFSETQ. Trimming took 1 base from V and 1 from J; bases not matched to a gene: 6. Written as DNA, the CDR3 is TGCGCCAGCAGCTTGTCTGGGACAGGATTCCAAGAGACCCAGTACTTC. It encodes CASSLSGTGFQETQYF. The full variable domain, its missing parts supplied by reference TRBV5-1 and TRBJ2-5, is KAGVTQTPRYLIKTRGQQVTLSCSPISGHRSVSWYQQTPGQGLQFLFEYFSETQRNKGNFPGRFSGRQFSNSRSEMNVSTLELGDSALYLCASSLSGTGFQETQYFGPGTRLLVL.

This clone was counted a single time. The chain links TRBV6-1 to TRBJ1-2; D perhaps matches TRBD1 (5 bases). The CDR3 totals 14 residues. CDR1 MNHNS and CDR2 SASEGT come from the germline V gene. The ends were cut back, 4 bases at V and 2 bases at J, with 11 bases in the middle. DNA for the CDR3: TGTGCCAGCAGTGTAAACCGGGACAACTATGGCTACACCTTC. It codes for CASSVNRDNYGYTF.

The chain carries TRBV11-2 and TRBJ2-2; possibly TRBD1 for D (5 bases). Germline V lookup: CDR1 SGHAT, CDR2 FQNNGV. The germline V and J ends were trimmed by 3 bases and 4 bases, with 9 bases remaining between them. This CDR3 has 14 amino acids. CDR3 in DNA: TGTGCCAGCAGCTTCCAGGGTCGCACCGGGGAGCTGTTTTTT. It yields the protein CASSFQGRTGELFF.

This clone was seen only once. V gene TRBV7-2 combines with J gene TRBJ2-5; possibly TRBD1 or TRBD2 for D (5 bases each). The length of the CDR3 is 13 residues. Germline assignment: CDR1 SGHTA and CDR2 FQGNSA. V lost 5 bases, J lost 2 bases, and 9 bases lay in between. This chain's CDR3 is CASSVREQETQYF. CDR3 nucleotides: TGTGCCAGCAGCGTCAGGGAGCAAGAGACCCAGTACTTC.

The rearrangement links TRBV7-2 to TRBJ2-3; TRBD2 is a possible D gene (5 bases). Trimming cost V 1 base and J 0 bases, with 17 bases left between them. There are 18 residues in the CDR3. The germline gives CDR1 SGHTA, CDR2 FQGNSA. The CDR3 DNA reads TGTGCCAGCAGCTTAGACCCACTGGGGAGCGTTAGCACAGATACGCAGTATTTT. Its protein is CASSLDPLGSVSTDTQYF.

This chain uses TRBV11-2 with TRBJ2-3, with D maybe TRBD2 (6 bases). CDR1 is SGHAT and CDR2 is FQNNGV in the germline V gene. The CDR3 is made up of 16 amino acids. Trimming stripped 1 base from V and 0 bases from J, with 11 bases between. CDR3 DNA: TGTGCCAGCAGCTTAGGCTGGGGGACTAGCACAGATACGCAGTATTTT. It is translated as CASSLGWGTSTDTQYF.

This chain uses TRBV6-5 with TRBJ1-6, with D possibly TRBD1 on 5 matching bases. Germline-derived CDR1 and CDR2 are MNHEY and SVGAGI. Trimming pared 0 bases from V and 7 bases from J, leaving 10 bases between. The CDR3 totals 15 residues. CDR3 sequence (DNA): TGTGCCAGCAGTTACTCGAACGAGGGGAATTCACCCCTCCACTTT. This codes for CASSYSNEGNSPLHF.

CDR3 amino acids: CASSESRGGEQYF. DNA of the CDR3: TGTGCCAGCAGTGAATCCAGGGGGGGCGAGCAGTACTTC. The V gene is TRBV25-1, the J gene TRBJ2-7; D is perhaps TRBD1 or TRBD2 (7 bases each). Germline CDR1 MGHDK, CDR2 SYGVNS. The V gene lost 1 base and the J gene lost 6 bases, with 10 bases spanning the gap. This CDR3 region has 13 residues.

J is TRBJ2-3 and V is TRBV7-6; the match to TRBD2 covers 7 bases. Germline trimming cut 4 bases from V and 4 bases from J; bases unmatched to any gene: 5. This CDR3 is built from 14 residues. Germline CDR1 SGHVS, CDR2 FNYEAQ. In DNA form, the CDR3 reads TGTGCCAGCAGCTCTAGGGACTACGCAGATACGCAGTATTTT. It is translated as CASSSRDYADTQYF.

V gene TRBV6-1 combines with J gene TRBJ1-6, with D maybe TRBD1 (5 bases). The V end was cut by 5 bases, the J end by 2 bases, with 7 bases between. Germline V CDR1 and CDR2: MNHNS, SASEGT. This CDR3 spans 14 amino acids. Written as DNA, the CDR3 is TGTGCCAGCAGTCCGGGACCCTATAATTCACCCCTCCACTTT. This encodes CASSPGPYNSPLHF.

This CDR3 is CASSFEGGGNTEAFF. The CDR3 nucleotides are TGTGCCAGCAGTTTTGAAGGTGGGGGGAACACTGAAGCTTTCTTT. V is TRBV28 and J is TRBJ1-1, with D tentatively TRBD1 (5 bases). The CDR3 extends over 15 amino acids. CDR1 and CDR2 from the germline V gene are MDHEN and SYDVKM. V shed 3 bases and J shed 1 base, with 12 bases lying between them.

Details on this clone: Relative to the germline gene, one junction end is altered; a read error may explain this. The V and J genes are TRBV7-6 and TRBJ1-1, with D perhaps TRBD1 (5 bases). This CDR3 spans 13 amino acids. From germline, CDR1 is SGHVS and CDR2 FNYEAQ. The CDR3 region has the DNA TGTGCCAGCACCGCCGGTGGCGGGACTGAAGTTTTCTTT. It specifies CASTAGGGTEVFF. The entire variable domain, with the rest obtained from reference TRBV7-6 and TRBJ1-1, is as follows: GAGVSQSPRYKVTKRGQDVALRCDPISGHVSLYWYRQALGQGPEFLTYFNYEAQQDKSGLPNDRFSAERPEGSISTLTIQRTEQRDSAMYRCASTAGGGTEVFFGQGTRLTVV.

The chain recombines TRBV2 with TRBJ2-3; 10 bases are shared with TRBD2. The CDR3 has 18 amino acids. J lost 0 bases, V lost 3 bases, and 9 bases had no gene match. From germline, CDR1 is SNHLY and CDR2 FYNNEI. CDR3 loop: CASSDGAGGPASTDTQYF. CDR3 sequence (DNA): TGTGCCAGCAGTGACGGAGCGGGAGGGCCGGCTAGCACAGATACGCAGTATTTT. The whole variable domain, remainder taken from reference TRBV2 and TRBJ2-3, is EPEVTQTPSHQVTQMGQEVILRCVPISNHLYFYWYRQILGQKVEFLVSFYNNEISEKSEIFDDQFSVERPDGSNFTLKIRSTKLEDSAMYFCASSDGAGGPASTDTQYFGPGTRLTVL.

V usage is TRBV7-2 and J usage is TRBJ2-3; D unresolved. The CDR3 is made up of 12 amino acids. Germline CDR1 reads SGHTA; CDR2 reads FQGNSA. V was shortened by 5 bases and J by 2 bases, with 5 bases between the two germline ends. CDR3 region: CASSPDTDTQYF. The CDR3 bases are TGTGCCAGCAGCCCCGACACAGATACGCAGTATTTT.

The J gene is TRBJ1-2, the V gene TRBV19, with D maybe TRBD1 (5 bases). Germline assignment: CDR1 LNHDA and CDR2 SQIVND (reference sequence). This CDR3 spans 15 amino acids. Trimming stripped 5 bases from V and 2 bases from J, with 15 bases between. The DNA of the CDR3 is TGTGCCAGTAGTGGAGGCGGGACTGCCAACTATGGCTACACCTTC. Amino acids: CASSGGGTANYGYTF.

The rearrangement links TRBV6-1 to TRBJ2-5, with a possible D match to TRBD1 (6 bases). Germline V CDR1 and CDR2: MNHNS, SASEGT. The V and J ends lost 4 bases and 4 bases respectively, with 22 bases between them. CDR3 length equals 17 residues. The CDR3 nucleotides read TGTGCCAGCAGTGGGCAAGCGATGGGGGCCGCCAGAGAGACCCAGTACTTC. Amino acid sequence: CASSGQAMGAARETQYF.

This clone appeared a single time. This sequence joins TRBV6-1 and TRBJ1-4; TRBD1 matches 9 bases. The CDR3 sequence is 14 residues long. V lost 7 bases to trimming and J lost 7 bases; unmatched junction nucleotides: 7. Germline CDR1 reads MNHNS; CDR2 reads SASEGT. CDR3 in amino acids: CASNRQGVSEKLFF. CDR3 nucleotide sequence: TGTGCCAGCAACCGACAGGGGGTATCTGAAAAACTGTTTTTT.